This paragraph reports one TCR beta chain. The antigen remains undetermined. The table came from immunoSEQ multiplex PCR; TCRdb's copy has only in-frame clones and leaves some out. The sample shows about 65,000 clones, about four fifths of them seen only once. This sample's time point: week 35, safety follow-up. In the vaccine, a single dose held 300 ug of the mutant IDH1 20-mer peptide, along with topical imiquimod. The study enrolled donors with new WHO grade 3 or 4 IDH1-mutant, ATRX-lost astrocytomas. V shed 1 base and J shed 1 base, with 11 bases lying between them. Germline CDR1 reads SGHTS; CDR2 reads YDEGEE. CDR3 length equals 15 residues. The sample originates from a study of a mutant IDH1 vaccine in newly diagnosed glioma. Across the whole study: Beginning 4-6 weeks after radiotherapy alone, or with temozolomide cycles, vaccination took place. Most had both radiotherapy and temozolomide beforehand; others had only one. Findings and limits, study-wide: In about 94% of patients, immune responses induced by the vaccine occurred.

The gene calls are TRBV5-8 and TRBJ2-5; perhaps TRBD2 as D (6 bases). The receptor was derived from a man aged 35-49 years with glioma. Sequenced here: PBMCs, sampled from a glioma patient whose treatment included an IDH1 peptide vaccine. The CDR3 region is CASSLRRGLQETQYF. The CDR3 DNA reads TGTGCCAGCAGCTTGCGGCGGGGACTCCAAGAGACCCAGTACTTC.